The clone carrying this T cell receptor (beta chain) has a count of ten or more. TRAV- and TRBV-specific primers primed first-strand cDNA, covering alpha and beta chains. TCRs were put through 15 to 25 PCR cycles of amplification with Phusion. A constant-region primer and the V-primer adapter served as the primer pair. Isolated mRNA was amplified by in vitro transcription. MiXCR, applied by TCRdb to the reads, yields one record per CDR3 protein. The sample consists of tens of thousands of distinct CDR3 sequences, about a third of them appearing once. The source of the sample is a study of low-dose radiotherapy and immunotherapy resistance in tumors. The wider study: Those assigned to Cohort 2 were treated with 1 Gy per fraction every two weeks (13 Gy in total over 26 weeks).

The time point here: before trial treatment. In the RACIN dose-escalation trial, donors got nivolumab plus ipilimumab with aspirin, cyclophosphamide and radiotherapy. The CDR3 totals 15 residues. In germline, CDR1 is MDHEN, CDR2 SYDVKM. V shed 5 bases and J shed 9 bases, with 20 bases lying between them. The sample in question was PBMCs, obtained before treatment. The V and J genes are TRBV28 and TRBJ2-1; maybe TRBD2 (6 bases). This sequence was found in a male donor with gallbladder cancer. This CDR3 reads CASSLLSNLEGEQFF. DNA for the CDR3: TGTGCCAGCAGTCTTCTGTCTAATTTGGAGGGTGAGCAGTTCTTC.